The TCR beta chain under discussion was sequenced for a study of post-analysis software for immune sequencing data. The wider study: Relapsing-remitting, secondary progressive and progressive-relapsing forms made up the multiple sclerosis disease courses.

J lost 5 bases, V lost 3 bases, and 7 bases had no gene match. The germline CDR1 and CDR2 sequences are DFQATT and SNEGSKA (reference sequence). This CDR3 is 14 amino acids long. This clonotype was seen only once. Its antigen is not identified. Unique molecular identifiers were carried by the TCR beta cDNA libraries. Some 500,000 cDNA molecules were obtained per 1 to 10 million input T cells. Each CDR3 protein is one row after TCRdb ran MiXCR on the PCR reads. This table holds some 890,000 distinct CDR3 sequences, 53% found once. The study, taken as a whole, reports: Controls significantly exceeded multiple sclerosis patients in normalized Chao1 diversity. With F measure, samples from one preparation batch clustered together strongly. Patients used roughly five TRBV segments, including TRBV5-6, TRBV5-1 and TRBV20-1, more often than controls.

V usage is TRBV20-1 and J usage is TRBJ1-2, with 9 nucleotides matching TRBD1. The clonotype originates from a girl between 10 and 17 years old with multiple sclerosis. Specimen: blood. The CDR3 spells CSARDRGGVYGYTF. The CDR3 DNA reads TGCAGTGCTAGGGACAGGGGAGGGGTTTATGGCTACACCTTC.